These 25 T cell receptor beta chains originate from one sample sequenced in a study of OX40 agonist ivuxolimab in advanced cancers. TCRdb's copy holds only in-frame clones and misses some; the assay was immunoSEQ multiplex PCR. Among 55,000 to 65,000 clones listed, 82% were seen once. The source material was CD4+ or CD8+ T cells sorted from blood, sampled in a trial of the OX40 agonist ivuxolimab. Receptors were obtained from an adult with an advanced solid tumor such as melanoma, head and neck, liver or kidney cancer.

In its sample, this clone was seen once. The rearrangement links TRBV6-5 to TRBJ2-7; D may be TRBD2 (6 bases). The V end was cut by 0 bases, the J end by 5 bases, with 14 bases between. CDR1 and CDR2 from the germline V gene are MNHEY and SVGAGI. This CDR3 has 15 residues. The CDR3 region has the DNA TGTGCCAGCAGTTACTCTGGGGGGTTTTTGGACGAGCAGTACTTC. This encodes CASSYSGGFLDEQYF.

The chain is built from TRBV21-1 and TRBJ1-5; the table's TRBD1 call for D was not verified on the DNA. TRBV21-1 is described as a pseudogene. The CDR3 totals 11 residues. The CDR3 nucleotides are TGTGCCAGCAGCAAGCCCGGACAGGGCCTCTTT. Translating gives CASSKPGQGLF.

Remarks on this clone: Other DNA sequences of this sample code for an identical CDR3. The CDR3 DNA reads as TGTGCCAGCAGCTTAGGGGGCGGGAGAACCGGGGAGCTGTTTTTT. Its translation: CASSLGGGRTGELFF. The chain has TRBV11-2 and TRBJ2-2, with TRBD2 identical over 7 bases. The V gene's germline CDR1 is SGHAT and CDR2 FQNNGV. V lost 1 base and J lost 5; bases outside the gene matches: 4. The CDR3 length is 15 residues.

CDR3 amino acids: CASSPRTAAVYGYTF. The CDR3, as DNA: TGTGCCAGCAGCCCCCGAACGGCGGCAGTCTATGGCTACACCTTC. The chain combines TRBV9 with TRBJ1-2; D is unresolved. V lost 4 bases, J lost 4 bases, and 17 bases lay in between. The germline gives CDR1 SGDLS, CDR2 YYNGEE. The CDR3 consists of 15 residues.

This clone was detected a few times. V is TRBV4-3 and J is TRBJ2-7, with unresolved D. The CDR3 is 14 amino acids. V was cut by 0 bases and J by 4 bases, with 10 bases left in between. Germline V gene data show CDR1 as LGHNA and CDR2 as YSLEER. In DNA, the CDR3 is TGCGCCAGCAGCCAAGAAGAAGGGTTGTACGAGCAGTACTTC. It translates to CASSQEEGLYEQYF.

This CDR3 reads CASSSAGASSYNEQFF. The CDR3 coding sequence is TGTGCCAGCAGTTCGGCGGGAGCGAGCTCCTACAATGAGCAGTTCTTC. This chain links TRBV28 with TRBJ2-1; 7 bases agree with TRBD2. The CDR3 is 16 residues long. The V and J ends lost 4 bases and 0 bases, in that order; junction bases with no gene match: 6. Germline V gives CDR1 MDHEN, CDR2 SYDVKM.

The J gene is TRBJ2-6, the V gene TRBV19; the match to TRBD2 covers 11 bases. The CDR3 runs to 22 residues. Germline V gene data show CDR1 as LNHDA and CDR2 as SQIVND (reference sequence). With 5 bases clipped from V and 0 bases from J, the junction kept 18 bases outside the gene matches. The CDR3 is CASSPTRGLAVLGGSGANVLTF. The CDR3 DNA sequence: TGTGCCAGTAGTCCAACGCGGGGACTAGCGGTACTCGGGGGCTCTGGGGCCAACGTCCTGACTTTC. Full variable domain (remainder filled in from reference TRBV19 and TRBJ2-6): DGGITQSPKYLFRKEGQNVTLSCEQNLNHDAMYWYRQDPGQGLRLIYYSQIVNDFQKGDIAEGYSVSREKKESFPLTVTSAQKNPTAFYLCASSPTRGLAVLGGSGANVLTFGAGSRLTVL.

The chain couples TRBV6-6 to TRBJ1-1; no clear D gene. With 5 bases removed from V and 9 bases from J, the gap between germline ends came to 13 bases. In germline, CDR1 is MNHNY, CDR2 SVGAGI (reference sequence). CDR3 length: 12 amino acids. The CDR3 is CASSPVSFKAFF. The DNA of the CDR3 is TGTGCCAGCAGTCCCGTCTCCTTTAAAGCTTTCTTT.

J is TRBJ2-5 and V is TRBV29-1, with 7 bases that match TRBD2. Germline loops: CDR1 SQVTM, CDR2 ANQGSEA. The CDR3 has 13 residues. The V and J ends lost 8 bases and 9 bases, in that order; junction bases with no gene match: 15. DNA for the CDR3: TGCAGCCCTCGGGAGGTCCCTCTCGGAGCCCAGTACTTC. Its protein is CSPREVPLGAQYF.

In this sample, this clone turned up once. The chain couples TRBV15 to TRBJ2-1; no definite D call. Germline assignment: CDR1 LNHNV and CDR2 YYDKDF (reference sequence). This CDR3 spans 16 amino acids. The ends were cut back, 0 bases at V and 6 bases at J, with 15 bases in the middle. The DNA for the CDR3 is TGTGCCACCAGCAGAGATTTGGACCTTGTGGTCAATGAGCAGTTCTTC. This sequence encodes CATSRDLDLVVNEQFF.

J is TRBJ1-2 and V is TRBV7-2; tentatively, D is TRBD1 (5 bases). V was cut by 5 bases and J by 1 base, with 11 bases left in between. The germline V gene has CDR1 SGHTA and CDR2 FQGNSA. The CDR3 length is 14 residues. This CDR3 is CASSPDRNNYGYTF. CDR3 bases: TGTGCCAGCAGCCCCGACAGAAATAACTATGGCTACACCTTC.

This chain joins TRBV9 and TRBJ1-1; 8 bases line up with TRBD1. In germline, CDR1 is SGDLS, CDR2 YYNGEE. Trimming at V came to 2 bases and at J to 7 bases, leaving 4 bases not matched to a gene. The CDR3 has 13 amino acids. The CDR3: CASSVRGQGEAFF. CDR3 nucleotides: TGTGCCAGCAGCGTCAGGGGGCAGGGTGAAGCTTTCTTT.

This clone was counted only a few times. The chain combines TRBV29-1 with TRBJ1-2; D is possibly TRBD1 (6 bases). The CDR3 consists of 12 residues. Trimming removed 4 bases at V and 8 bases at J, with 14 bases between. Germline loops: CDR1 SQVTM, CDR2 ANQGSEA. In nucleotides, the CDR3 is TGCAGCGTTGTCGGGGGGCCCGACGGCTACACCTTC. Protein product: CSVVGGPDGYTF.

The CDR3 coding sequence is TGTGCCAGCAGACGGGACACCGGTTATGAAGCTTTCTTT. As protein: CASRRDTGYEAFF. V and J are TRBV7-2 and TRBJ1-1, with a weak D call TRBD1 (6 bases). The CDR3 totals 13 residues. Deletions cut 6 bases from V and 7 bases from J, with 15 bases between. The germline CDR1 and CDR2 sequences are SGHTA and FQGNSA.

This clone was seen only once. J is TRBJ2-2 and V is TRBV11-2; D perhaps matches TRBD2 (5 bases). This CDR3 comprises 15 residues. Trimming took 2 bases from V and 1 from J, leaving 8 bases between them. Germline loops: CDR1 SGHAT, CDR2 FQNNGV. The CDR3 sequence: CASSLRTGNTGELFF. CDR3 nucleotides: TGTGCCAGCAGCTTACGGACTGGGAACACCGGGGAGCTGTTTTTT.

V gene TRBV11-2 combines with J gene TRBJ2-2; D is uncertain. V dropped 3 bases and J dropped 2 bases, with 7 bases sitting between them. The CDR3 is 14 residues long. The germline gives CDR1 SGHAT, CDR2 FQNNGV. As DNA, the CDR3 is TGTGCCAGCAGCTTCTCCAGTAACACCGGGGAGCTGTTTTTT. It yields the protein CASSFSSNTGELFF.

In its sample, this clone was seen once. The chain has TRBV6-6 and TRBJ2-1, with 11 bases aligning to TRBD1. J was trimmed by 4 bases and V by 8 bases; bases with no gene match: 4. This CDR3 contains 14 residues. Germline-derived CDR1 and CDR2 are MNHNY and SVGAGI (reference sequence). CDR3 sequence reads: CASGTGGAYNEQFF. DNA of the CDR3: TGTGCCAGCGGGACAGGGGGTGCTTACAATGAGCAGTTCTTC.

This chain joins TRBV7-9 and TRBJ2-2; D call uncertain. The CDR3 has 12 residues. The V gene lost 1 base and the J gene lost 4 bases, with 1 base spanning the gap. Germline CDR1 SEHNR, CDR2 FQNEAQ (reference sequence). The CDR3 protein is CASSLVTGELFF. The CDR3 nucleotides read TGTGCCAGCAGCTTAGTCACCGGGGAGCTGTTTTTT.

This clone was recorded only once. The V call is TRBV19, the J call TRBJ1-3, with no clear D. Per the germline V gene, CDR1 is LNHDA and CDR2 is SQIVND (reference sequence). This CDR3 has 14 amino acids. V dropped 6 bases and J dropped 0 bases, with 9 bases sitting between them. CDR3 residues: CASRWEVSGNTIYF. CDR3 bases: TGTGCCAGTAGGTGGGAAGTCTCTGGAAACACCATATATTTT.

This sequence joins TRBV30 and TRBJ1-1; weak D call: TRBD1 (6 bases). Trimming took off 3 bases at V and 0 bases at J, with 14 bases between the two ends. The CDR3 sequence is 15 residues long. Germline V lookup: CDR1 GTSNPN, CDR2 SVGIG (reference sequence). CDR3 in DNA: TGTGCCTGGAGATGGGTAGGGGGTATGAACACTGAAGCTTTCTTT. Translating gives CAWRWVGGMNTEAFF.

This rearrangement joins TRBV7-2 to TRBJ2-1; TRBD1 matches 10 bases. The V segment lost 4 bases and the J segment 3 bases; nucleotides outside the gene matches: 6. The CDR3 totals 16 residues. Germline CDR1 and CDR2: SGHTA and FQGNSA. The CDR3 DNA sequence: TGTGCCAGCAGCTCCTGGCGGGACAGGGGCTACAATGAGCAGTTCTTC. As protein: CASSSWRDRGYNEQFF.

On this clone itself: One end of the junction does not line up with germline, which may come from a read error. The same CDR3 arises from other DNA sequences in this sample as well. The rearrangement links TRBV11-3 to TRBJ1-1; the D is unclear. The CDR3 contains 14 residues. Germline values: CDR1 SGHNT, CDR2 YENEEA. The CDR3 sequence is CASSLGRGDTEAFF. In nucleotides, the CDR3 is TGCGCCAGCAGCTTAGGTCGTGGGGACACTGAAGCTTTCTTT.

The chain joins TRBV4-2 to TRBJ2-5; D could derive from TRBD1 or TRBD2 (7 bases each). The CDR3 totals 19 residues. Looked up from germline, CDR1 is LGHNA and CDR2 is YNFKEQ. V was pared by 0 bases and J by 5 bases, with 25 bases between. The CDR3, as DNA: TGTGCCAGCAGCCAAGATACGGGGGAGGGAAAGGGCAGGGGGGAGACCCAGTACTTC. It is translated as CASSQDTGEGKGRGETQYF.

This clone showed up just once. The V gene is TRBV7-2, the J gene TRBJ2-5; maybe TRBD1 (5 bases). Germline values: CDR1 SGHTA, CDR2 FQGNSA. Deletions cut 5 bases from V and 4 bases from J, with 17 bases between. The CDR3 contains 15 residues. CDR3 sequence: CASSPEKGPGETQYF. The CDR3 DNA follows: TGTGCCAGCAGCCCCGAGAAGGGGCCGGGAGAGACCCAGTACTTC. The entire variable domain, with the rest obtained from reference TRBV7-2 and TRBJ2-5, is as follows: GAGVSQSPSNKVTEKGKDVELRCDPISGHTALYWYRQSLGQGLEFLIYFQGNSAPDKSGLPSDRFSAERTGGSVSTLTIQRTQQEDSAVYLCASSPEKGPGETQYFGPGTRLLVL.

This clone was detected once. The V call is TRBV6-5, the J call TRBJ2-5, with TRBD1 matching 9 bases. The CDR3 length is 14 residues. Trimming took 6 bases from V and 3 from J; bases not matched to a gene: 5. Germline assignment: CDR1 MNHEY and CDR2 SVGAGI. As DNA, the CDR3 is TGTGCCAGCAGCCCCGGACAGGGGAAAGAGACCCAGTACTTC. It encodes CASSPGQGKETQYF.